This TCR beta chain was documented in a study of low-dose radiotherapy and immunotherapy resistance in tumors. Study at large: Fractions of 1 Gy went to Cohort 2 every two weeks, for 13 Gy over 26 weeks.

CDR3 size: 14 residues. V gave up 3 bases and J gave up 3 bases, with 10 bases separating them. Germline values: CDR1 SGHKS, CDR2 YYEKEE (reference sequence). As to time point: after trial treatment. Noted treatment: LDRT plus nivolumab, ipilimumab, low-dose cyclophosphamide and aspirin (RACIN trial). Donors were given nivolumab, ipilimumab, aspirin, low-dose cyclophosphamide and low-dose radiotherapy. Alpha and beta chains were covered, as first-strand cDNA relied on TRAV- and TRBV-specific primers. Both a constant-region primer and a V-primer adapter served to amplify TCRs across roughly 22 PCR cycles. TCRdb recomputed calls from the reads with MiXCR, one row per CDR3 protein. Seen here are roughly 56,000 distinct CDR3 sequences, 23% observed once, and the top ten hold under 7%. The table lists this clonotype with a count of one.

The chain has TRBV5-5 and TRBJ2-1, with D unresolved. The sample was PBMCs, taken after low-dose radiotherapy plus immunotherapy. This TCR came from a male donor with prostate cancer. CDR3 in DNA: TGTGCCAGCAGCTACCGGTACGACTACAATGAGCAGTTCTTC. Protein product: CASSYRYDYNEQFF.